One sample yielded the 30 T cell receptor beta chains listed below, sequenced in a study of CD4 T cells in relation to SARS-CoV-2 and coronaviruses. These receptors are not linked to any known antigen. TCRdb's copy holds only in-frame clones and misses some; the assay was immunoSEQ multiplex PCR. The table shows around 16,000 clones, with 60% to 80% occurring only once. The unexposed donors gave CD4+ T cells in 2011-2018, prior to COVID-19. Isolation of CD4+ T cells took place after less than 11 days in culture. The sequencing sample was made of CD4+ T cells from PBMCs, cultured in vitro. These receptors came from a human donor in good health.

This clone was observed once. The chain has TRBV30 and TRBJ1-4, with 7 bases fitting TRBD1. The length of the CDR3 is 14 residues. Germline CDR1 is GTSNPN and CDR2 is SVGIG (reference sequence). V shed 5 bases and J 4 bases; nucleotides not matched to a gene: 7. CDR3 in DNA: TGTGCCTGGGGAAGGGGGCCCGGTAATGAAAAACTGTTTTTT. Amino acids: CAWGRGPGNEKLFF. Full variable domain (missing parts from reference TRBV30 and TRBJ1-4): SQTIHQWPATLVQPVGSPLSLECTVEGTSNPNLYWYRQAAGRGLQLLFYSVGIGQISSEVPQNLSASRPQDRQFILSSKKLLLSDSGFYLCAWGRGPGNEKLFFGSGTQLSVL.

The V gene is TRBV12-5, the J gene TRBJ2-1, with TRBD1 as a possible D gene (6 bases). In germline, CDR1 is LGHNT, CDR2 FRNRAP. The CDR3 length is 13 residues. V lost 6 bases, J lost 9 bases, and 15 bases lay in between. For the CDR3, the DNA is TGTGCTAGTGGCCGGTCAGGGGAAACTGAGCAGTTCTTC. Amino acid sequence: CASGRSGETEQFF.

This rearrangement joins TRBV19 to TRBJ1-2; 11 bases match TRBD1. Germline V gives CDR1 LNHDA, CDR2 SQIVND (reference sequence). The CDR3 runs to 14 residues. V dropped 7 bases and J dropped 4; count of bases not matched to a gene: 5. The CDR3 reads CASTIGTGGYGYTF. CDR3 coding DNA: TGTGCCAGTACCATAGGGACAGGGGGCTATGGCTACACCTTC.

The J gene is TRBJ2-1, the V gene TRBV7-9; D perhaps matches TRBD1 (6 bases). Trimming cost V 0 bases and J 2 bases, with 8 bases left between them. The CDR3 spans 15 residues. The germline CDR1 and CDR2 sequences are SEHNR and FQNEAQ (reference sequence). The CDR3 nucleotides are TGTGCCAGCAGCTTAGCGGGACACACCTACAATGAGCAGTTCTTC. Translation: CASSLAGHTYNEQFF.

The V call is TRBV10-1, the J call TRBJ2-3; no clear D gene. CDR1 and CDR2 from the germline V gene are WNHNN and SYGVQD (reference sequence). Deletions cut 0 bases from V and 5 bases from J, with 9 bases between. The CDR3 loop spans 14 amino acids. CDR3 in amino acids: CASSESPWGDTQYF. CDR3 bases: TGCGCCAGCAGTGAGTCCCCCTGGGGAGATACGCAGTATTTT.

The chain is built from TRBV7-6 and TRBJ2-3; 9 bases are shared with TRBD2. CDR3 length equals 16 residues. From germline, CDR1 is SGHVS and CDR2 FNYEAQ. Trimming took 0 bases from V and 3 from J; bases not matched to a gene: 4. In DNA form, the CDR3 reads TGTGCCAGCAGCTTAGCGGTAGCGGGAGAAACAGATACGCAGTATTTT. Protein product: CASSLAVAGETDTQYF. Based on the CDR3 plus reference TRBV7-6 and TRBJ2-3, the full variable domain is GAGVSQSPRYKVTKRGQDVALRCDPISGHVSLYWYRQALGQGPEFLTYFNYEAQQDKSGLPNDRFSAERPEGSISTLTIQRTEQRDSAMYRCASSLAVAGETDTQYFGPGTRLTVL.

The chain combines TRBV2 with TRBJ2-4, with 7 bases aligning to TRBD1. V lost 6 bases and J lost 1; bases outside the gene matches: 9. The CDR3 length is 16 residues. Germline CDR1 SNHLY, CDR2 FYNNEI. Written as DNA, the CDR3 is TGTGCCAGCAGGAGACAGGGTTGGAGTGCCAAAAACATTCAGTACTTC. This gives the protein CASRRQGWSAKNIQYF. The full variable domain, completed using reference TRBV2 and TRBJ2-4, is EPEVTQTPSHQVTQMGQEVILRCVPISNHLYFYWYRQILGQKVEFLVSFYNNEISEKSEIFDDQFSVERPDGSNFTLKIRSTKLEDSAMYFCASRRQGWSAKNIQYFGAGTRLSVL.

Remarks on this clone: An end of the junction differs from the germline gene, which may be a read error. This chain's CDR3 is CASGTSGSFNEQFF. The CDR3, as DNA: TGCGCCAGTGGAACTAGCGGGTCCTTCAATGAGCAGTTCTTC. The V gene is TRBV10-1, the J gene TRBJ2-1; 9 nucleotides align to TRBD2. The germline gives CDR1 WNHNN, CDR2 SYGVQD (reference sequence). The CDR3 totals 14 residues.

The rearrangement joins TRBV12-3 or TRBV12-4 to TRBJ1-2, with D maybe TRBD1 (6 bases). The CDR3 contains 11 residues. Trimming shortened V by 4 bases and J by 14 bases, and 14 bases separated the two germline ends. The CDR3 sequence: CASSSDRLRTF. CDR3 nucleotide sequence: TGTGCCAGCAGTTCTGACAGGCTGAGAACCTTC.

CDR3 region: CASIPSPRTLYGYTF. The CDR3 region has the DNA TGTGCCAGCATCCCCTCCCCCCGAACGCTCTATGGCTACACCTTC. The chain uses TRBV2 and TRBJ1-2; D unresolved. The V end was cut by 7 bases, the J end by 4 bases, with 19 bases between. Germline values: CDR1 SNHLY, CDR2 FYNNEI. The CDR3 contains 15 residues.

This sequence joins TRBV7-9 and TRBJ1-6, with TRBD1 identical over 7 bases. This CDR3 region has 15 residues. The ends lost 1 base at V and 6 bases at J; junction bases unmatched: 3. Germline loops: CDR1 SEHNR, CDR2 FQNEAQ (reference sequence). The CDR3 nucleotides are TGTGCCAGCAGCTTAGAGGCAGGGGGTAATTCACCCCTCCACTTT. Its protein is CASSLEAGGNSPLHF.

The V gene is TRBV18, the J gene TRBJ1-5; D is undetermined. Germline loops: CDR1 KGHSH, CDR2 LQKENI. This CDR3 comprises 12 residues. Trimming pared 3 bases from V and 16 bases from J, leaving 16 bases between. The CDR3 bases are TGTGCCAGCTCACCGGGAGAGGGTGGGGAACATTTT. This sequence encodes CASSPGEGGEHF.

The V and J genes are TRBV6-2 or TRBV6-3 and TRBJ2-3; D is uncertain. The CDR3 has 15 amino acids. Trimming left V 2 bases short and J 2 bases short, with 11 bases between. Looked up from germline, CDR1 is MNHEY and CDR2 is SVGEGT. CDR3 amino acids: CASSYIRATTDTQYF. The CDR3 DNA follows: TGTGCCAGCAGTTACATTAGAGCCACCACAGATACGCAGTATTTT.

This clone was detected a few times. This chain joins TRBV18 and TRBJ2-1, with 7 nucleotides matching TRBD2. The CDR3 is made up of 15 amino acids. Per germline, CDR1 KGHSH and CDR2 LQKENI. V gave up 2 bases and J gave up 3 bases; unmatched junction bases: 4. The CDR3 sequence: CASSPSAGLYNEQFF. CDR3 in DNA: TGTGCCAGCTCACCATCAGCGGGACTCTACAATGAGCAGTTCTTC.

V gene TRBV14 combines with J gene TRBJ1-1; maybe TRBD1 (5 bases). The CDR3 spans 14 residues. Trimming left V 2 bases short and J 1 base short, with 8 bases between. Germline V gene lookup returns CDR1 SGHDN and CDR2 FVKESK. CDR3 DNA: TGTGCCAGCAGCCAACCGGACAAGAACACTGAAGCTTTCTTT. The encoded protein is CASSQPDKNTEAFF.

This clone came up once. The rearrangement links TRBV30 to TRBJ2-2; D is unclear. Trimming took 3 bases from V and 0 from J, leaving 11 bases between them. This CDR3 is built from 15 residues. Per germline, CDR1 GTSNPN and CDR2 SVGIG (reference sequence). CDR3 nucleotide sequence: TGTGCCTGGAGATTCAAGTTGTCGAACACCGGGGAGCTGTTTTTT. Protein: CAWRFKLSNTGELFF.

This clone was picked up one time. The chain uses TRBV24-1 and TRBJ2-2; 12 positions match TRBD1. Germline V CDR1 and CDR2: KGHDR, SFDVKD. V lost 12 bases, J lost 4 bases, and 17 bases stayed unmatched. The length of the CDR3 is 18 residues. CDR3 sequence: CAERPGQGANGGTGELFF. CDR3 nucleotide sequence: TGTGCCGAAAGGCCGGGACAGGGGGCTAATGGAGGCACCGGGGAGCTGTTTTTT.

V gene TRBV6-1 combines with J gene TRBJ1-4; 8 positions agree with TRBD1. Germline assignment: CDR1 MNHNS and CDR2 SASEGT. The CDR3 totals 14 residues. V was clipped by 1 base and J by 7 bases; unmatched bases: 2. CDR3 bases: TGTGCCAGCAGTGAAGGGACAGGGTCTGAAAAACTGTTTTTT. Translating gives CASSEGTGSEKLFF.

This clone was observed a handful of times. This chain joins TRBV4-2 and TRBJ2-3; D gene ambiguous. This CDR3 spans 13 amino acids. Trimming removed 2 bases at V and 3 bases at J, with 6 bases between. Germline V gives CDR1 LGHNA, CDR2 YNFKEQ. Here the CDR3 reads CASSQPRTDTQYF. DNA of the CDR3: TGTGCCAGCAGCCAACCGCGGACAGATACGCAGTATTTT.

This clone appeared once. V is TRBV2 and J is TRBJ2-7, with D perhaps TRBD1 (6 bases). The CDR3 sequence is 12 residues long. V lost 5 bases and J 3 bases, leaving 8 bases between the germline ends. Germline V gene data show CDR1 as SNHLY and CDR2 as FYNNEI. The CDR3 DNA reads as TGTGCCAGCAGTCAACAGGGCTACGAGCAGTACTTC. Translated, it gives CASSQQGYEQYF.

The gene calls are TRBV7-3 and TRBJ2-2, with D hard to call. This CDR3 contains 12 residues. Per the germline V gene, CDR1 is SGHTA and CDR2 is FQGTGA. V lost 5 bases and J lost 7, with 8 bases in between. CDR3 coding DNA: TGTGCCAGCAGCACGTACGGCGGGGAGCTGTTTTTT. Its translation: CASSTYGGELFF.

V and J are TRBV29-1 and TRBJ2-3; 12 nucleotides align to TRBD2. Trimming cost V 6 bases and J 5 bases; bases outside gene matches: 3. The CDR3 loop spans 13 amino acids. Germline CDR1 reads SQVTM; CDR2 reads ANQGSEA. CDR3 nucleotides: TGCAGCGTACTAGCGGGGGGTTTAGATACGCAGTATTTT. Encoded protein: CSVLAGGLDTQYF.

In nucleotides, the CDR3 is TGTGCCAGCGGGCGGGCCGATAATCCTACTAGCACAGATACGCAGTATTTT. Translated, it gives CASGRADNPTSTDTQYF. The V and J genes are TRBV18 and TRBJ2-3, with D possibly TRBD2 on 5 matching bases. Deletions cut 8 bases from V and 0 bases from J, with 21 bases between. Germline values: CDR1 KGHSH, CDR2 LQKENI. The CDR3 is 17 amino acids.

CDR3 sequence: CASSEPATSGREFF. CDR3 DNA: TGTGCCAGCAGTGAACCGGCGACTAGCGGGAGGGAGTTCTTC. The chain employs TRBV25-1 and TRBJ2-1; 14 nucleotides agree with TRBD2. The CDR3 loop spans 14 amino acids. CDR1 and CDR2 (germline): MGHDK, SYGVNS. V lost 2 bases, J lost 14 bases, and 5 bases stayed unmatched. Supplemented by reference TRBV25-1 and TRBJ2-1, the full variable domain reads EADIYQTPRYLVIGTGKKITLECSQTMGHDKMYWYQQDPGMELHLIHYSYGVNSTEKGDLSSESTVSRIRTEHFPLTLESARPSHTSQYLCASSEPATSGREFFGPGTRLTVL.

The rearrangement links TRBV15 to TRBJ2-3; no firm D call. V was trimmed by 5 bases and J by 2 bases, leaving 14 bases between them. Germline values: CDR1 LNHNV, CDR2 YYDKDF (reference sequence). The CDR3 covers 15 residues. The chain's CDR3 is CATSEFSRITDTQYF. Here the CDR3 DNA reads TGTGCCACCAGCGAATTTTCCAGAATCACAGATACGCAGTATTTT.

In DNA form, the CDR3 reads TGTGCCAGCAGCTTGGTACCCCAGGCCTCCTACGAGCAGTACTTC. Translated, it gives CASSLVPQASYEQYF. V is TRBV5-5 and J is TRBJ2-7, with D uncertain. The V end lost 0 bases, the J end lost 0 bases, and 10 bases lay between the germline ends. CDR3 length: 15 amino acids. Germline V gene sequence: CDR1 SGHKS, CDR2 YYEKEE (reference sequence).

There are a few counts of this clone. This chain connects TRBV28 to TRBJ1-2; 10 bases are shared with TRBD1. The trim removed 6 bases at V and 3 bases at J, leaving 4 bases unmatched. The CDR3 is 14 amino acids. The germline gives CDR1 MDHEN, CDR2 SYDVKM. The CDR3 sequence is CASRGTGDYYGYTF. As DNA, the CDR3 is TGTGCCAGCAGGGGGACAGGGGACTACTATGGCTACACCTTC.

V is TRBV2 and J is TRBJ2-7; 10 positions match TRBD1. CDR1 and CDR2 (germline): SNHLY, FYNNEI. CDR3 length: 15 residues. J gave up 0 bases and V 3 bases, and 2 bases lay outside the gene matches. CDR3 coding DNA: TGTGCCAGCAGTGAGGGACAGGGGTTCTCCTACGAGCAGTACTTC. This translates into CASSEGQGFSYEQYF.

This rearrangement joins TRBV2 to TRBJ2-5, with D unclear. V dropped 6 bases and J dropped 5 bases, with 19 bases sitting between them. This CDR3 spans 15 amino acids. Germline V lookup: CDR1 SNHLY, CDR2 FYNNEI. The CDR3 sequence is CASRERAGHGETQYF. In DNA form, the CDR3 reads TGTGCCAGCAGAGAAAGGGCAGGCCATGGGGAGACCCAGTACTTC.

The V gene is TRBV29-1, the J gene TRBJ2-7, with D possibly called TRBD1 or TRBD2 (6 bases each). CDR3 length: 11 residues. V lost 4 bases to trimming and J lost 6 bases, with 10 bases between them. Germline lookup yields CDR1 SQVTM and CDR2 ANQGSEA. CDR3 protein: CSVVRGGEQYF. The CDR3 DNA is TGCAGCGTTGTCAGGGGAGGCGAGCAGTACTTC.